The 20 T cell receptor beta chains listed next were all sequenced from one sample in a study of T cells in Graves' hyperthyroidism and ophthalmopathy (dated by TCRdb to the late 2010s). Receptor libraries were prepared by multiplex PCR. TCRdb shows the sequencer as Illumina HiSeq 2000. The TCR beta CDR3 regions were amplified from RNA transcripts. The TCR CDR3 was subjected to a first round of RT-PCR using the HTBI primer set and the Qiagen OneStep RT-PCR kit. TCRdb reran the public reads through fastp at Q25 and MiXCR, keeping productive beta chains. Every CDR3 protein is listed once, alongside the most common genes and DNA of its rows. In this sample the table shows about 110,000 distinct CDR3 sequences, roughly 15% of which occur a single time. Roughly 40% of the sample is in the top ten clones. Sequenced sample: blood. The receptors shown here come from a woman between 50 and 59 years old with Graves' hyperthyroidism.

In its sample, this clonotype was seen a few times. At one of its ends the junction is not consistent with the germline gene, which may arise from a read error. The J gene is TRBJ1-1, the V gene TRBV6-1; possible D gene TRBD1, 6 bases. This CDR3 has 13 residues. CDR1 and CDR2 from the germline V gene are MNHNS and SASEGT. CDR3 sequence (DNA): TGTGCCAGCAGGGACCAGGGGAGCACTGAAGCTTCCTTT. This sequence encodes CASRDQGSTEASF.

This clonotype was recorded at least ten times. The V and J genes are TRBV5-4 and TRBJ1-5; D ambiguous. Germline assignment: CDR1 SGHNT and CDR2 YYREEE (reference sequence). The CDR3 consists of 14 residues. V shed 0 bases and J shed 7 bases, with 11 bases lying between them. The CDR3, as DNA: TGTGCCAGCAGCTTGGAATCAGGTGGGCAGCCCCAGCATTTT. This codes for CASSLESGGQPQHF.

The chain is built from TRBV11-2 and TRBJ2-7; the D gene is possibly TRBD2 (7 bases). This CDR3 is built from 16 residues. V was cut by 7 bases and J by 3 bases, with 22 bases left in between. Looked up from germline, CDR1 is SGHAT and CDR2 is FQNNGV. The CDR3: CASTWGGAGLGYEQYF. The CDR3 DNA is TGTGCCAGCACCTGGGGGGGCGCTGGGTTAGGCTACGAGCAGTACTTC.

This clonotype was seen repeatedly, ten times or more. This chain links TRBV10-3 with TRBJ1-2; D is unclear. V lost 4 bases and J lost 4, with 16 bases in between. The CDR3 runs to 15 residues. Germline V gene data show CDR1 as ENHRY and CDR2 as SYGVKD. The CDR3 nucleotides read TGTGCCATCAGTGGCATAGACGGGAATCTCTATGGCTACACCTTC. It translates to CAISGIDGNLYGYTF.

This clonotype was detected many times. V usage is TRBV19 and J usage is TRBJ2-2; D is tentatively TRBD1 or TRBD2 (5 bases each). Germline V gene lookup returns CDR1 LNHDA and CDR2 SQIVND (reference sequence). CDR3 size: 15 residues. V was pared by 3 bases and J by 6 bases, with 14 bases between. The CDR3 bases are TGTGCCAGTAGTATGGGGGTCAAGAGCGCCGGGGAGCTGTTTTTT. This translates into CASSMGVKSAGELFF.

This clonotype was counted at least ten times. The chain recombines TRBV2 with TRBJ1-5, with D unclear. CDR3 length: 15 residues. In germline, CDR1 is SNHLY, CDR2 FYNNEI. Trimming cost V 5 bases and J 3 bases, with 14 bases left between them. The CDR3: CASSYDGRTNQPQHF. The CDR3 nucleotides read TGTGCCAGCAGTTACGACGGACGGACCAATCAGCCCCAGCATTTT. Complete variable domain (other parts from reference TRBV2 and TRBJ1-5): EPEVTQTPSHQVTQMGQEVILRCVPISNHLYFYWYRQILGQKVEFLVSFYNNEISEKSEIFDDQFSVERPDGSNFTLKIRSTKLEDSAMYFCASSYDGRTNQPQHFGDGTRLSIL.

This clonotype has at least ten counts. The chain employs TRBV7-9 and TRBJ1-2; no clear D. Trimming took 1 base from V and 6 from J, leaving 9 bases between them. The CDR3 contains 13 residues. Germline V gene lookup returns CDR1 SEHNR and CDR2 FQNEAQ (reference sequence). The CDR3 DNA follows: TGTGCCAGCAGCTTAGTGGCACAAGATGGCTACACCTTC. It is translated as CASSLVAQDGYTF.

The chain couples TRBV4-1 to TRBJ1-2; 10 nucleotides align to TRBD1. Germline trimming cut 4 bases from V and 4 bases from J; bases unmatched to any gene: 6. The CDR3 is 15 residues long. The germline gives CDR1 MGHRA, CDR2 YSYEKL. CDR3 residues: CASSLGTGASYGYTF. The CDR3 DNA reads TGCGCCAGCAGCCTCGGGACAGGGGCTAGCTATGGCTACACCTTC.

The chain is built from TRBV11-2 and TRBJ2-1; 14 nucleotides line up with TRBD2. Per germline, CDR1 SGHAT and CDR2 FQNNGV. V trimming: 4 bases; J trimming: 8 bases; junction bases outside the gene matches: 4. The CDR3 sequence is 15 residues long. For the CDR3, the DNA is TGTGCCAGCAGCTCGGGACTAGCGGGAGCGGATGAGCAGTTCTTC. It yields the protein CASSSGLAGADEQFF.

There are many counts of this clonotype. The chain combines TRBV7-9 with TRBJ2-2; D perhaps matches TRBD1 (6 bases). Germline CDR1 reads SEHNR; CDR2 reads FQNEAQ (reference sequence). The CDR3 consists of 16 residues. V lost 3 bases, J lost 3 bases, and 14 bases lay in between. This CDR3 reads CASSFGPQGDTGELFF. DNA of the CDR3: TGTGCCAGCAGCTTTGGTCCACAGGGAGACACCGGGGAGCTGTTTTTT.

This chain joins TRBV19 and TRBJ2-1; the D gene is possibly TRBD2 (6 bases). The V end lost 4 bases, the J end lost 6 bases, and 10 bases lay between the germline ends. The CDR3 runs to 13 residues. Germline V gene lookup returns CDR1 LNHDA and CDR2 SQIVND (reference sequence). The CDR3 DNA sequence: TGTGCCAGTAGTACCGCCGGGGGCAATGAGCAGTTCTTC. Amino acid sequence: CASSTAGGNEQFF. Based on the CDR3 plus reference TRBV19 and TRBJ2-1, the full variable domain is DGGITQSPKYLFRKEGQNVTLSCEQNLNHDAMYWYRQDPGQGLRLIYYSQIVNDFQKGDIAEGYSVSREKKESFPLTVTSAQKNPTAFYLCASSTAGGNEQFFGPGTRLTVL.

The chain is built from TRBV10-3 and TRBJ1-6; TRBD1 is a possible D gene (5 bases). The ends were cut back, 2 bases at V and 5 bases at J, with 10 bases in the middle. The germline CDR1 and CDR2 sequences are ENHRY and SYGVKD. CDR3 length equals 15 residues. The CDR3 reads CAISEGGRDNSPLHF. DNA for the CDR3: TGTGCCATCAGTGAGGGGGGACGGGATAATTCACCCCTCCACTTT.

This clonotype was found many times. The chain combines TRBV20-1 with TRBJ2-5; D might be TRBD1 (7 bases). The CDR3 totals 14 residues. Germline CDR1 and CDR2: DFQATT and SNEGSKA (reference sequence). V gave up 5 bases and J gave up 2 bases, with 15 bases separating them. In DNA form, the CDR3 reads TGCAGTGCTCCCGTGGCAGGGGGGCAAGAGACCCAGTACTTC. Translating gives CSAPVAGGQETQYF.

This clonotype was seen ten or more times. This rearrangement joins TRBV14 to TRBJ1-2; no definite D call. The V gene's germline CDR1 is SGHDN and CDR2 FVKESK. The CDR3 loop spans 16 amino acids. V lost 0 bases, J lost 6 bases, and 17 bases lay in between. CDR3 protein: CASSQDTGSSGDGYTF. For the CDR3, the DNA is TGTGCCAGCAGCCAAGATACCGGGTCCTCTGGCGATGGCTACACCTTC. The complete variable domain, with remaining parts taken from reference TRBV14 and TRBJ1-2, reads EAGVTQFPSHSVIEKGQTVTLRCDPISGHDNLYWYRRVMGKEIKFLLHFVKESKQDESGMPNNRFLAERTGGTYSTLKVQPAELEDSGVYFCASSQDTGSSGDGYTFGSGTRLTVV.

This clonotype has a count of ten or more. This chain joins TRBV6-1 and TRBJ2-3, with 8 bases matching TRBD1. CDR3 size: 14 residues. Germline V gives CDR1 MNHNS, CDR2 SASEGT. V was pared by 5 bases and J by 3 bases, with 4 bases of the junction left unmatched. The CDR3 nucleotides are TGTGCCAGCAGTACACGACAGGGGACAGATACGCAGTATTTT. Its protein is CASSTRQGTDTQYF.

This clonotype has a count of ten or more. The gene calls are TRBV5-1 and TRBJ2-2, with D perhaps TRBD1 (6 bases). Germline V lookup: CDR1 SGHRS, CDR2 YFSETQ. The CDR3 loop spans 15 amino acids. The germline V and J ends were trimmed by 4 bases and 4 bases, with 14 bases remaining between them. For the CDR3, the DNA is TGCGCCAGCAGCCCAGGGGCATTGGCCACCGGGGAGCTGTTTTTT. It encodes CASSPGALATGELFF. The whole variable domain, remainder taken from reference TRBV5-1 and TRBJ2-2, is KAGVTQTPRYLIKTRGQQVTLSCSPISGHRSVSWYQQTPGQGLQFLFEYFSETQRNKGNFPGRFSGRQFSNSRSEMNVSTLELGDSALYLCASSPGALATGELFFGEGSRLTVL.

This clonotype came up many times. The rearrangement uses TRBV6-1 and TRBJ2-3, with 7 bases matching TRBD1. The V and J ends lost 7 bases and 2 bases, in that order; junction bases with no gene match: 9. This CDR3 has 15 residues. CDR1 and CDR2 from the germline V gene are MNHNS and SASEGT. The CDR3 reads CASKGQTVLTDTQYF. In nucleotides, the CDR3 is TGTGCCAGCAAGGGACAGACGGTCCTCACAGATACGCAGTATTTT.

Many counts were recorded for this clonotype. The J gene is TRBJ2-1, the V gene TRBV29-1; 7 bases line up with TRBD2. This CDR3 contains 14 residues. Per the germline V gene, CDR1 is SQVTM and CDR2 is ANQGSEA. V lost 1 base to trimming and J lost 3 bases; unmatched junction nucleotides: 3. The CDR3 is CSVEGLADYNEQFF. The CDR3 region has the DNA TGCAGCGTTGAAGGACTAGCTGACTACAATGAGCAGTTCTTC.

The V call is TRBV27, the J call TRBJ1-6; D not resolved. V was shortened by 2 bases and J by 9 bases, with 20 bases between the two germline ends. Germline CDR1 and CDR2: MNHEY and SMNVEV (reference sequence). The CDR3 contains 17 residues. The CDR3 DNA reads as TGTGCCAGCAGTTTACCCCGGACGGGTACGATGGGTTCACCCCTCCACTTT. Residues: CASSLPRTGTMGSPLHF.

This clonotype appeared many times. The chain employs TRBV27 and TRBJ2-5; D is ambiguous. The germline CDR1 and CDR2 sequences are MNHEY and SMNVEV (reference sequence). The CDR3 totals 13 residues. Trimming cost V 3 bases and J 5 bases, with 10 bases left between them. CDR3: CASSFTYLETQYF. For the CDR3, the DNA is TGTGCCAGCAGTTTCACCTACCTTGAGACCCAGTACTTC.